This record looks at one T cell receptor (beta chain) sequence and its context. The CDR3 covers 14 residues. Germline values: CDR1 SGHRS, CDR2 YFSETQ. The junction had 3 bases not matched to a gene; V was cut back by 4 bases and J by 0 bases. Profiling relied on immunoSEQ multiplex PCR, and the TCRdb table lists in-frame clones only, not all of them. The table lists hundreds of thousands of clones, about nine tenths of them singletons, with over 1.1% in the top ten. This entry comes from a study of blood T cell repertoires in COVID-19. Study-wide context: The origin of the acute and convalescent COVID-19 samples was the United States, Italy and Spain. Sample material is recorded as cDNA or gDNA derived from T cells, B-cell-depleted T cells, or PBMCs.

Source material: peripheral blood. The TCR comes from a woman in her 30s with active or convalescent COVID-19. This chain links TRBV5-1 with TRBJ2-7; 8 bases are shared with TRBD1. This CDR3 is CASSGTGTSYEQYF. For the CDR3, the DNA is TGCGCCAGCAGCGGGACAGGAACCTCCTACGAGCAGTACTTC.